This TCR beta chain was obtained from a study of PD-1 blockade in classical Hodgkin lymphoma. Across the whole study: Administration of nivolumab to patients was at 3 mg/kg intravenously every 2 weeks. Findings and limits, study-wide: Complete responders possessed baseline diversity comparable to newly diagnosed patients.

The CDR3 extends over 18 amino acids. Germline V CDR1 and CDR2: MDHEN, SYDVKM. Unmatched junction bases numbered 10, after V lost 4 bases and J lost 3 bases. Profiled with immunoSEQ multiplex PCR; TCRdb holds only in-frame clones, not every one. The repertoire has fewer than 20,000 clones, approximately 72% of them found once; the top ten carry about 5%. Each patient experienced a relapse that followed autologous stem cell transplantation, and brentuximab vedotin exposure varied. Patients reached a best response of complete response, partial response or progressive disease. A note on this clone: Antigen unknown.

V gene TRBV28 combines with J gene TRBJ2-3; 13 bases agree with TRBD2. Sequences were derived from peripheral blood mononuclear cells (PBMCs), sampled at baseline. The source is a human donor with classical Hodgkin lymphoma. Here the CDR3 DNA reads TGTGCCAGCAGTTCCGGACTAGCGGGGGTGTTAATGACAGATACGCAGTATTTT. Its protein product is CASSSGLAGVLMTDTQYF. Drawing the rest from reference TRBV28 and TRBJ2-3, the complete variable domain is DVKVTQSSRYLVKRTGEKVFLECVQDMDHENMFWYRQDPGLGLRLIYFSYDVKMKEKGDIPEGYSVSREKKERFSLILESASTNQTSMYLCASSSGLAGVLMTDTQYFGPGTRLTVL.